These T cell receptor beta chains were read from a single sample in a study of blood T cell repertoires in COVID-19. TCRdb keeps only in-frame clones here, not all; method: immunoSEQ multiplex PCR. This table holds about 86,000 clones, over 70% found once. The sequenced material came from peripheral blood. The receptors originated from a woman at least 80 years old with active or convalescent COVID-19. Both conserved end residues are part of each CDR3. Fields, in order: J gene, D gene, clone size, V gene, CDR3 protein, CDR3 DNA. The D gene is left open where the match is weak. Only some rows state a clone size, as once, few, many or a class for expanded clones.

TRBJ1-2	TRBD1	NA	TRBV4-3	CASSQKRTGSYGYTF	TGCGCCAGCAGCCAAAAACGGACAGGGAGCTATGGCTACACCTTC
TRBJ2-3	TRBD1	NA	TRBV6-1	CASSEYGTGGAGTDTQYF	TGTGCCAGCAGTGAATATGGGACAGGGGGCGCCGGCACAGATACGCAGTATTTT
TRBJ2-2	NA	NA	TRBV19	CASSISAGELFF	TGTGCCAGTAGTATATCGGCCGGGGAGCTGTTTTTT
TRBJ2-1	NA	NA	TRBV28	CASSLPSLGLAKQFF	TGTGCCAGCAGTTTACCCTCGTTGGGTCTAGCTAAGCAGTTCTTC
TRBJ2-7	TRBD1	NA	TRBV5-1	CASSPGQGPYEQYF	TGCGCCAGCAGCCCGGGACAGGGCCCCTACGAGCAGTACTTC
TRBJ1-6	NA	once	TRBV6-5	CASKEAGGNSPLHF	TGTGCCAGCAAGGAGGCTGGGGGGAATTCACCCCTCCACTTT
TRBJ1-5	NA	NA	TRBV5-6	CASSPGQLNQPQHF	TGTGCCAGCAGCCCTGGACAGCTCAATCAGCCCCAGCATTTT
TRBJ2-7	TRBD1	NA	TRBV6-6	CASSPTGGMSYEQYF	TGTGCCAGCAGTCCAACAGGGGGGATGTCCTACGAGCAGTACTTC
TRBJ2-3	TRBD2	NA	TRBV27	CASRLAGGLDTQYF	TGTGCCAGCCGACTAGCGGGAGGGCTAGATACGCAGTATTTT
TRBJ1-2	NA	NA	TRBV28	CASSRAGHYGYTF	TGTGCCAGCAGCCGCGCTGGGCACTATGGCTACACCTTC
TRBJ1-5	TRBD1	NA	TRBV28	CASRFRGTGAFQTGNQPQHF	TGTGCCAGCAGGTTTCGGGGGACAGGGGCCTTCCAAACCGGCAATCAGCCCCAGCATTTT
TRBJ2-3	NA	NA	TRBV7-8	CASSRDFQTQYF	TGTGCCAGCAGCCGGGACTTCCAAACGCAGTATTTT
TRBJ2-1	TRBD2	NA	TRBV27	CASSSRRLAINEQFF	TGTGCCAGCAGTTCGAGGAGACTAGCGATCAATGAGCAGTTCTTC
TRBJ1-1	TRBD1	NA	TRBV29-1	CSVYNTGAGNTEAFF	TGCAGCGTGTATAACACAGGGGCGGGGAACACTGAAGCTTTCTTT
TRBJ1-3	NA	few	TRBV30	CAWSPDSYSGNTIYF	TGTGCCTGGAGCCCTGACAGCTACTCTGGAAACACCATATATTTT
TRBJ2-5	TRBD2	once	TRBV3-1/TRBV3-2	CASSHQTSGGKETQYF	TGTGCCAGCAGCCACCAGACTAGCGGGGGTAAAGAGACCCAGTACTTC
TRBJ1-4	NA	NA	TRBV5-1	CASSLGGVPNEKLFF	TGCGCCAGCAGCTTGGGGGGGGTCCCTAATGAAAAACTGTTTTTT
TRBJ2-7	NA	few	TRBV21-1	CASSGLKGGKAYEQYF	TGTGCCAGCAGTGGTTTGAAGGGAGGGAAAGCCTACGAGCAGTACTTC
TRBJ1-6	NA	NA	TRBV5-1	CASSLTTAGSPLHF	TGCGCCAGCAGCCTCACAACCGCAGGTTCACCCCTCCACTTT
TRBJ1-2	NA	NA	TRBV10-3	CAISESHRDLAYTF	TGTGCCATCAGTGAGTCACACAGGGATCTCGCCTACACCTTC
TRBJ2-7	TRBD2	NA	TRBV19	CASSTGTNSYEQYF	TGTGCCAGTAGTACCGGGACTAACTCCTACGAGCAGTACTTC
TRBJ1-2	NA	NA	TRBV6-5	CASSRSAISGDGYTF	TGTGCCAGCAGTAGGTCGGCCATTTCAGGGGATGGCTACACCTTC
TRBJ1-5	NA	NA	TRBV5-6	CASSLGGNSNQPQHF	TGTGCCAGCAGCTTGGGGGGCAATAGCAATCAGCCCCAGCATTTT
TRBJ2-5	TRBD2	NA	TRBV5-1	CASSTGGSGSWETQYF	TGCGCCAGCAGCACAGGCGGTAGCGGGAGTTGGGAGACCCAGTACTTC
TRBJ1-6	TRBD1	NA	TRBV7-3	CASSLTQGADSPLHF	TGTGCCAGCAGCTTAACGCAGGGGGCAGATTCACCCCTCCACTTT
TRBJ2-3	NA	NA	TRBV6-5	CASSYSGGGYDTQYF	TGTGCCAGCAGTTACTCAGGCGGAGGGTACGATACGCAGTATTTT
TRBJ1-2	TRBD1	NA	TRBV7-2	CASWDRGDYGYTF	TGTGCCAGCTGGGACAGGGGGGACTATGGCTACACCTTC
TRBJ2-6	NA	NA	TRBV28	CASSLGGAGANVLTF	TGTGCCAGCAGTTTGGGCGGGGCTGGGGCCAACGTCCTGACTTTC
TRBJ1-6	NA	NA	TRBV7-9	CASSLVGGPNSPLHF	TGTGCCAGCAGCTTAGTCGGGGGTCCAAATTCACCCCTCCACTTT